This TCR beta chain was obtained from a study of T cells in Graves' hyperthyroidism and ophthalmopathy. Exclusion followed for patients with uncontrolled infection, other autoimmune disease, pregnancy or lactation. Concerning this clonotype itself: The junction differs from germline at one of its ends, possibly a read error.

CDR3 length equals 13 residues. The germline CDR1 and CDR2 sequences are MNHNS and SASEGT. There were TCR beta CDR3 regions amplified from RNA transcripts. When the TCR CDR3 underwent first-round RT-PCR, the HTBI primer set was used. TCRdb ran MiXCR on the multiplex PCR reads and lists one entry per CDR3 protein. This sample has approximately 520,000 distinct CDR3 sequences, with around a quarter found just once. Sequenced input: blood. This clonotype originated in a woman in her twenties or thirties with Graves' ophthalmopathy. The rearrangement uses TRBV6-1 and TRBJ1-5; D is unresolved. The CDR3 coding sequence is TGTGCCATCAGTGAGGAGGCTGGGTTACCCCAGCATTTT. It encodes CAISEEAGLPQHF.